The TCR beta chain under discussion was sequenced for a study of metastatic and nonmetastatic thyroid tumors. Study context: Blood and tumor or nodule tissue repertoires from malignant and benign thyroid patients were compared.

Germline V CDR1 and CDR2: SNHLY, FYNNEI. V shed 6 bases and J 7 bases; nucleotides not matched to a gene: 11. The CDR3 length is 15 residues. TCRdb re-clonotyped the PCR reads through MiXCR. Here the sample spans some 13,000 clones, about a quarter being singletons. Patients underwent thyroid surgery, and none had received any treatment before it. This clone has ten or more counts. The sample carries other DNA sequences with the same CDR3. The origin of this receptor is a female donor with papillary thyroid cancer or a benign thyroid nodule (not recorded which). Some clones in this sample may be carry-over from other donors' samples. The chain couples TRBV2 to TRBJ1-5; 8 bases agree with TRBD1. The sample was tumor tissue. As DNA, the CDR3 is TGTGCCAGCAGCCAGGGGGCAGGGTTCGGGCAGCCCCAGCATTTT. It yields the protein CASSQGAGFGQPQHF.